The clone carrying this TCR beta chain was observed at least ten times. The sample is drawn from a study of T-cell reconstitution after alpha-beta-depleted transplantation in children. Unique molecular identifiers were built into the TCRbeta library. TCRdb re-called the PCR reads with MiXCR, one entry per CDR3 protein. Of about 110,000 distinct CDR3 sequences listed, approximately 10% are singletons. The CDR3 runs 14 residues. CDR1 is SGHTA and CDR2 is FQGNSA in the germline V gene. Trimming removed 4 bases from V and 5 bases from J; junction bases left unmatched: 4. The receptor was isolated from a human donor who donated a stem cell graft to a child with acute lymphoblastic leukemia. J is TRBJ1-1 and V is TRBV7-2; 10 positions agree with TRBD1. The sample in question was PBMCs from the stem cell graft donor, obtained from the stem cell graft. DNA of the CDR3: TGTGCCAGCAGCTGGGGGGGACAGGGGACTGAAGCTTTCTTT. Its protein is CASSWGGQGTEAFF.